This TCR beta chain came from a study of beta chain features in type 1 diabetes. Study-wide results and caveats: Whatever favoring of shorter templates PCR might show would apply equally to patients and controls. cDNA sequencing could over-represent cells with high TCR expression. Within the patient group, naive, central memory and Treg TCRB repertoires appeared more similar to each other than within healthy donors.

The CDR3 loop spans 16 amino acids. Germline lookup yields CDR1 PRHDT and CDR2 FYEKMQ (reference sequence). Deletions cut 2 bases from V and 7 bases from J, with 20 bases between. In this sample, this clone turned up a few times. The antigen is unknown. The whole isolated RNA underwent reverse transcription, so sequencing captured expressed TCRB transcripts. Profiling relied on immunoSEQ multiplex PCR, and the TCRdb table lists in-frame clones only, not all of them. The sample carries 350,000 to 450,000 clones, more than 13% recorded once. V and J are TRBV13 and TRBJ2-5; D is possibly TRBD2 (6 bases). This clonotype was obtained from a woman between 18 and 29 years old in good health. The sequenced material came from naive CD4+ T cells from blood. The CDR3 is CASSLSSSTRRGTQYF. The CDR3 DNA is TGTGCCAGCAGCTTATCATCTAGCACCCGGAGGGGGACCCAGTACTTC.